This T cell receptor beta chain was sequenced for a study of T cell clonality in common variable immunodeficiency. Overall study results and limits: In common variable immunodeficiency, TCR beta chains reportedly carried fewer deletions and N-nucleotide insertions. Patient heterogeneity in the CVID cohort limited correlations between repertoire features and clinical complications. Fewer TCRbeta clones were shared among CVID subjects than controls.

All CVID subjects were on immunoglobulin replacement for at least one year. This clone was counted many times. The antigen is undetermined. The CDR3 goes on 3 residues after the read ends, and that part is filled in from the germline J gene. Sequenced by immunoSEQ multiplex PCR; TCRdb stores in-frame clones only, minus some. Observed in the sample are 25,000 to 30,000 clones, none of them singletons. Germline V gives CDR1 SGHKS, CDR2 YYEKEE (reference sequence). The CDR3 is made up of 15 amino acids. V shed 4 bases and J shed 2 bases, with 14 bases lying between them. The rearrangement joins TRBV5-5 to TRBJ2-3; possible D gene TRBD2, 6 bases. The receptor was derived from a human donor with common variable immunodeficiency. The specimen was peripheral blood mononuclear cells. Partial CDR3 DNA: TGTGCCAGCAGCCCCCGGGACTTTTCCACAGATACG. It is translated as CASSPRDFSTDT. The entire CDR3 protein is CASSPRDFSTDTQYF.